This TCR beta chain was captured in a study of cytomegalovirus exposure and HLA in healthy donors. As concerns this clone: Its antigen is as yet unknown.

The data were produced by immunoSEQ multiplex PCR, yet TCRdb's version contains in-frame clones alone and is incomplete. The data contain about 110,000 clones, over 75% of them singletons. Points from the study as a whole: Listed as cytomegalovirus-associated were 150 or so TCR beta chains.

V was clipped by 0 bases and J by 7 bases; unmatched bases: 5. Germline V gene data show CDR1 as MNHEY and CDR2 as SMNVEV (reference sequence). There are 14 residues in the CDR3. Source material: PBMCs. The TCR sequence derives from a woman aged 25 to 45 in good health and CMV-seropositive. The J gene is TRBJ1-1, the V gene TRBV27; 7 bases map to TRBD1. The CDR3 spells CASSLSAGGGEAFF. DNA of the CDR3: TGTGCCAGCAGTTTATCCGCAGGGGGTGGTGAAGCTTTCTTT.